Listed below are T cell receptor beta chains from one sample, sequenced in a study of T-cell reconstitution after alpha-beta-depleted transplantation in children. TCRdb passed the PCR reads through MiXCR, listing each CDR3 protein once. The table shows around 100,000 distinct CDR3 sequences, with about a tenth occurring only once. The specimen was PBMCs, collected before TCRalphabeta/CD19-depleted stem cell transplant. These receptors all stem from a boy younger than 10 with acute lymphoblastic leukemia, due to receive a stem cell transplant. CDR3s include the opening cysteine and the closing phenylalanine or tryptophan. The D gene is left open where the match is weak.

D gene,CDR3 length,V gene,J gene,CDR3 protein
-,14,TRBV7-9,TRBJ1-5,CASSGDTPNQPQHF
-,16,TRBV20-1,TRBJ1-4,CSAGVRRPSGNEKLFF
TRBD2,14,TRBV27,TRBJ2-7,CASSLREGPYEQYF
-,14,TRBV5-1,TRBJ2-7,CASRWTENSYEQYF
-,14,TRBV20-1,TRBJ2-1,CSARMGSNYNEQFF
-,12,TRBV20-1,TRBJ2-1,CSASPPTMLQFF
-,17,TRBV12-3/TRBV12-4,TRBJ1-4,CASSFSLTAATNEKLFF
-,16,TRBV7-6,TRBJ2-1,CASSLDWARGWDEQFF
TRBD2,15,TRBV20-1,TRBJ2-7,CSARDFAAGGYEQYF
-,20,TRBV29-1,TRBJ2-3,CSVDSLEVLEGRGWTDTQYF
TRBD2,19,TRBV20-1,TRBJ2-7,CSAKKHLLAGGPGPYEQYF
TRBD2,15,TRBV6-5,TRBJ2-1,CASSSYSGSGNEQFF
TRBD1,15,TRBV13,TRBJ1-1,CASSPGQGVNTEAFF
-,16,TRBV14,TRBJ2-3,CASSQVDGTTTDTQYF
TRBD2,14,TRBV20-1,TRBJ2-4,CSAPGLEAKNIQYF
-,16,TRBV15,TRBJ2-1,CATSKEGEPSYNEQFF
-,15,TRBV4-2,TRBJ2-7,CASSQGLASSYEQYF
TRBD2,13,TRBV7-7,TRBJ2-5,CASSRDYLETQYF
-,14,TRBV30,TRBJ2-1,CAWSVGSERDEQFF
-,12,TRBV24-1,TRBJ2-1,CATSDPGQQQFF
TRBD2,16,TRBV9,TRBJ2-3,CASSPGLAPGTDTQYF
-,14,TRBV7-8,TRBJ1-5,CASSIDGSNQPQHF
-,14,TRBV5-1,TRBJ2-7,CASSLAEASPQIRF
-,15,TRBV5-1,TRBJ2-7,CASSLDSPITYEQYF
TRBD1,13,TRBV19,TRBJ1-1,CATGDRLNTEAFF
TRBD2,17,TRBV5-1,TRBJ2-3,CASSLGRTSGSTDTQYF
-,15,TRBV7-9,TRBJ1-4,CASSHRGEKGEKLFF
TRBD2,14,TRBV10-3,TRBJ2-1,CAISTSGTDNEQFF
-,14,TRBV11-2,TRBJ2-5,CASSSTGLQETQYF
TRBD2,15,TRBV29-1,TRBJ2-3,CSARQRGGATDTQYF
TRBD1,12,TRBV5-1,TRBJ1-1,CASRQGGTEAFF
TRBD2,13,TRBV2,TRBJ2-1,CASQREGNNEQFF
-,16,TRBV4-2,TRBJ2-5,CASSQEGGPEGETQYF
TRBD1,14,TRBV3-1,TRBJ1-6,CASSLTGANSPLHF
TRBD2,20,TRBV9,TRBJ2-1,CASSMQREEGGGTVYNEQFF
-,14,TRBV27,TRBJ2-3,CASSLSASTDTQYF
TRBD1,14,TRBV6-1,TRBJ2-7,CASRVGQPPYEQYF
-,14,TRBV12-3/TRBV12-4,TRBJ1-2,CASSLGTDQDGYTF
TRBD2,16,TRBV27,TRBJ2-5,CASSNRLAGGEETQYF
-,21,TRBV20-1,TRBJ2-1,CSARVSSAATGTVSSYNEQFF
TRBD2,11,TRBV6-5,TRBJ2-1,CASSQSGTEFF
-,16,TRBV7-2,TRBJ2-2,CASSFKTGVVTGELFF
-,13,TRBV7-9,TRBJ2-1,CASDPPGGNEQFF
TRBD2,16,TRBV7-2,TRBJ2-3,CASSLFFGRAGDTQYF
TRBD2,16,TRBV28,TRBJ2-3,CASSRRLAASTDTQYF
-,14,TRBV3-1,TRBJ2-7,CASSQLANSYEQYF
-,19,TRBV25-1,TRBJ2-4,CASSVTGPTSALAKNIQYF
-,14,TRBV6-1,TRBJ2-5,CASWGRGARETQYF
TRBD1,15,TRBV7-8,TRBJ1-2,CASSIGDRGSYGYTF
-,16,TRBV5-1,TRBJ2-7,CASSPFPGTATYEQYF
TRBD2,16,TRBV5-5,TRBJ2-5,CASSLGLAGALETQYF
-,14,TRBV5-4,TRBJ2-5,CASSHDSFQETQYF